This TCR beta chain appears in the sequencing data of a study of T-cell reconstitution after alpha-beta-depleted transplantation in children. Study-wide findings and caveats: Some patients owed their high day-60 TCRbeta diversity to surviving recipient T cells and thymic progenitors. Expanded graft clones, several hundred of them, were reportedly the source of alpha-beta T cells about two months after transplant. Fresh T-cell production supplied most of the T-cell counts and diversity seen one year after transplant.

For TCRbeta, the library was prepared with unique molecular identifiers. Each CDR3 protein gets one entry after TCRdb re-called the PCR reads with MiXCR. The profile shows roughly 490,000 distinct CDR3 sequences, about 10% of them singletons. With respect to this clonotype: Its cognate antigen is unknown.

The J segment lost 4 bases and the V segment lost 6 bases, leaving 6 bases of the junction unmatched. The CDR3 runs 16 residues. Germline CDR1 is MDHEN and CDR2 is SYDVKM. The TCR comes from a female patient between 2 and 15 years old who had a stem cell transplant for aplastic anemia, so the T cells may come from the graft donor. This chain links TRBV28 with TRBJ2-5; 15 nucleotides agree with TRBD2. The source was PBMCs, mostly from graft donor cells, collected 180 days after TCRalphabeta/CD19-depleted stem cell transplant. The CDR3 sequence is CASSPRTSGRVETQYF. The CDR3 coding sequence is TGTGCCAGCAGCCCTCGGACTAGCGGGAGGGTAGAGACCCAGTACTTC.